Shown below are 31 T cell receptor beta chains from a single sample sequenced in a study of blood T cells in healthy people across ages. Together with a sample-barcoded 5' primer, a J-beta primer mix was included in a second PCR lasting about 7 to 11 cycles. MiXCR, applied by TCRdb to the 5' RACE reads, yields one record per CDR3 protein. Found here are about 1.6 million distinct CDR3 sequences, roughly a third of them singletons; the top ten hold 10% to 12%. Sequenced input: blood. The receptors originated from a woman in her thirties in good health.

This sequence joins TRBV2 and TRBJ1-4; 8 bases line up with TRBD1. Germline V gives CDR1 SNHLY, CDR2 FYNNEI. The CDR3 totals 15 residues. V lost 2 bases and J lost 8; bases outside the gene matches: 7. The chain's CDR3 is CASSERPGQAEKLFF. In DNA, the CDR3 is TGTGCCAGCAGTGAACGACCGGGACAGGCAGAAAAACTGTTTTTT. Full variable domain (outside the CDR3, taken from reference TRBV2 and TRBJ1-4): EPEVTQTPSHQVTQMGQEVILRCVPISNHLYFYWYRQILGQKVEFLVSFYNNEISEKSEIFDDQFSVERPDGSNFTLKIRSTKLEDSAMYFCASSERPGQAEKLFFGSGTQLSVL.

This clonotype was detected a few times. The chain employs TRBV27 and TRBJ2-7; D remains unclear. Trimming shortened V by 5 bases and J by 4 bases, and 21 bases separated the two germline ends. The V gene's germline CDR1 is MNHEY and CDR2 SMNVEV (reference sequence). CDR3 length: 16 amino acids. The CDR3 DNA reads TGTGCCAGCAGTACCGTTGCGGACCCTGGGAAATACGAGCAGTACTTC. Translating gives CASSTVADPGKYEQYF.

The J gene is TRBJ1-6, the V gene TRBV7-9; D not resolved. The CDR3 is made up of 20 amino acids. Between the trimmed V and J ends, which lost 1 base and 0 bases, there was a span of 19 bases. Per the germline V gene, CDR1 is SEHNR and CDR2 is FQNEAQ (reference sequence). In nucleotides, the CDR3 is TGTGCCAGCAGCTTAGATCGGACGGGCAGGATCGCCTCCTATAATTCACCCCTCCACTTT. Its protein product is CASSLDRTGRIASYNSPLHF.

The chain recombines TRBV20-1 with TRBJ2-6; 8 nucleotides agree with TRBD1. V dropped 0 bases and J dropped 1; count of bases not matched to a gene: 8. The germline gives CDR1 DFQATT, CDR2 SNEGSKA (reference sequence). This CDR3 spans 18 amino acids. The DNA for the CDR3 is TGCAGTGCTAGAGAGAGGACAGGGCAGTTATCTGGGGCCAACGTCCTGACTTTC. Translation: CSARERTGQLSGANVLTF.

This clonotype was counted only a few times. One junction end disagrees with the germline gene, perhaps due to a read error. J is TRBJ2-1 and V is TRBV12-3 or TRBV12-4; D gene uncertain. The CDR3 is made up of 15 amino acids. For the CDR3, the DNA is TGTGCCAGCAGCAACCACATTGGAGTGTACAGTGAGCAGTTCTTC. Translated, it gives CASSNHIGVYSEQFF.

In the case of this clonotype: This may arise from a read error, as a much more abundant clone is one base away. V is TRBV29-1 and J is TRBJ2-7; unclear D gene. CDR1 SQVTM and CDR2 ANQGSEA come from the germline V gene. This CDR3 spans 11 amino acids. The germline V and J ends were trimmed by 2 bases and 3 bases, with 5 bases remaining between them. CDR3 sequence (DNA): TGCAGCGTTGAACAGGTCTACGAGCAGTACTTC. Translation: CSVEQVYEQYF.

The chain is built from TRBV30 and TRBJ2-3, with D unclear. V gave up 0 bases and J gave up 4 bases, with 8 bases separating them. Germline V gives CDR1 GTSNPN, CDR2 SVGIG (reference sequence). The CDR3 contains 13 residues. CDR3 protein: CAWSVSSADTQYF. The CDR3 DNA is TGTGCCTGGAGTGTATCCAGTGCAGATACGCAGTATTTT.

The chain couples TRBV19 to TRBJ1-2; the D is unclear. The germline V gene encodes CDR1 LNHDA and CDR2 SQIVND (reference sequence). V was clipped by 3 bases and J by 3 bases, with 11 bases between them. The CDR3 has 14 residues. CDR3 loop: CASSIVGLYYGYTF. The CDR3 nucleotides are TGTGCCAGTAGTATTGTTGGACTCTACTATGGCTACACCTTC.

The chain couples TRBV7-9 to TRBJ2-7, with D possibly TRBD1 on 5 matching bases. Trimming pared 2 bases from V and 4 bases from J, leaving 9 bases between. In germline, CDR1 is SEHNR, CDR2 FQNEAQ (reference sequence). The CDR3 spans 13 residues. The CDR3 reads CASSLQGWYEQYF. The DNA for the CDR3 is TGTGCCAGCAGCTTACAGGGATGGTACGAGCAGTACTTC.

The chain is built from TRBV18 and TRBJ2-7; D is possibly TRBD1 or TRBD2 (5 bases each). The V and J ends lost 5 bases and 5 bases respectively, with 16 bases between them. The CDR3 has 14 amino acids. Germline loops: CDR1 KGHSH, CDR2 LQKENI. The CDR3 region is CASSEGAAANEQYF. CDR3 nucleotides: TGTGCCAGCTCAGAAGGGGCAGCGGCTAACGAGCAGTACTTC.

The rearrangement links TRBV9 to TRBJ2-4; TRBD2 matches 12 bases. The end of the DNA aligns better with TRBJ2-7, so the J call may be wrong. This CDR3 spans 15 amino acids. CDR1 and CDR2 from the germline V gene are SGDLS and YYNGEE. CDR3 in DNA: TGTGCCAGCAGCGCGTCGACTAGCGGGGGCTACGAGCAGTACTTC. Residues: CASSASTSGGYEQYF.

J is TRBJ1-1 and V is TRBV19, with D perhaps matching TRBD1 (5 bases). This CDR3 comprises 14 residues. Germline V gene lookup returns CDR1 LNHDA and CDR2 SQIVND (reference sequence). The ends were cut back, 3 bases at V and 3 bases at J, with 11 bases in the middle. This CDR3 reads CASSMDRGDTEAFF. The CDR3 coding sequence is TGTGCCAGTAGTATGGACCGGGGGGACACTGAAGCTTTCTTT.

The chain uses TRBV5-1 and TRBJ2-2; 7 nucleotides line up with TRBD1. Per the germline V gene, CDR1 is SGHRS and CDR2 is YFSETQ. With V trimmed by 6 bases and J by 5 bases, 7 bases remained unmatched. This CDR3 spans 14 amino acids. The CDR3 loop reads CASTRQGGTGELFF. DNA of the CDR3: TGCGCCAGCACCCGACAGGGCGGAACCGGGGAGCTGTTTTTT.

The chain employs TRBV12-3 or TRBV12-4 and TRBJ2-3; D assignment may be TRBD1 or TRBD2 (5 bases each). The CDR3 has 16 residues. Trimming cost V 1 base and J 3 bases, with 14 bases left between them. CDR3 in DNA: TGTGCCAGCAGTTTAGTAGCAGGGACGATAACAGATACGCAGTATTTT. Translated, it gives CASSLVAGTITDTQYF.

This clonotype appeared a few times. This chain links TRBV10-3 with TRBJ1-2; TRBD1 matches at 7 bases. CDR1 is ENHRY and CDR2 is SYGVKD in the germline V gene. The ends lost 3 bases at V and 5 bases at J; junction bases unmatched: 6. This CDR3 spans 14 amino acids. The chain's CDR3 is CAISDERGRYGYTF. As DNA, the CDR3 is TGTGCCATCAGTGATGAGAGGGGGCGTTATGGCTACACCTTC.

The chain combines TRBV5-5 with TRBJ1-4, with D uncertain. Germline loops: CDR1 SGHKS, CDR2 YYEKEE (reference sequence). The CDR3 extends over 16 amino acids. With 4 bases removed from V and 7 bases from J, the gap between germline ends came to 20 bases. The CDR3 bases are TGTGCCAGCAGCCACGGATCCGAGTCCCTCGGTGAAAAACTGTTTTTT. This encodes CASSHGSESLGEKLFF.

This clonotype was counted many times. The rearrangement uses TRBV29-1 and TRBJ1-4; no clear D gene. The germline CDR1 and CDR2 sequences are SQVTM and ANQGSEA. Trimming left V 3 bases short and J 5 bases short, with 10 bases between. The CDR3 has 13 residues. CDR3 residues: CSVEFIGNEKLFF. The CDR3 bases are TGCAGCGTTGAGTTTATCGGGAATGAAAAACTGTTTTTT.

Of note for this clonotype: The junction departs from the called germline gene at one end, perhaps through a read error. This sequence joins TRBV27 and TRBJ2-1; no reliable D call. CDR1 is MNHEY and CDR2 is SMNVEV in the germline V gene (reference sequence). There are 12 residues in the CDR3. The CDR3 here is CASSFASNERFF. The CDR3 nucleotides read TGTGCCAGCAGTTTCGCTTCTAATGAGCGGTTCTTC.

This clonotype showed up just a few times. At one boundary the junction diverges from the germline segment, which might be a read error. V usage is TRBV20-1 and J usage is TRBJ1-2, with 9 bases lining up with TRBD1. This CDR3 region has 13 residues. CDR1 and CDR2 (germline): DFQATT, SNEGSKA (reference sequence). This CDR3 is CLVGTGQNYGYTF. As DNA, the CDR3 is TGTCTGGTCGGGACAGGGCAGAACTATGGCTACACCTTC.

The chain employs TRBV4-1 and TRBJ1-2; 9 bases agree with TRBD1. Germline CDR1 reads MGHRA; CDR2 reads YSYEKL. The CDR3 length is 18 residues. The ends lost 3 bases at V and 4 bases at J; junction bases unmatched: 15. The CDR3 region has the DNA TGCGCCAGCAGCCAGGCCAGGACAGGGGTTTCCTTGGGCTATGGCTACACCTTC. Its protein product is CASSQARTGVSLGYGYTF.

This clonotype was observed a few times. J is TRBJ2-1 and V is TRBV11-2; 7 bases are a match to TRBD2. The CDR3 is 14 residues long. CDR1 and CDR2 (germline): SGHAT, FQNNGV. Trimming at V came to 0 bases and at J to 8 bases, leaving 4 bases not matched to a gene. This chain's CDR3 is CASSLEQAGDEQFF. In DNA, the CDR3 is TGTGCCAGCAGCTTAGAACAGGCGGGAGATGAGCAGTTCTTC. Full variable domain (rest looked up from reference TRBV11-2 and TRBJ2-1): EAGVAQSPRYKIIEKRQSVAFWCNPISGHATLYWYQQILGQGPKLLIQFQNNGVVDDSQLPKDRFSAERLKGVDSTLKIQPAKLEDSAVYLCASSLEQAGDEQFFGPGTRLTVL.

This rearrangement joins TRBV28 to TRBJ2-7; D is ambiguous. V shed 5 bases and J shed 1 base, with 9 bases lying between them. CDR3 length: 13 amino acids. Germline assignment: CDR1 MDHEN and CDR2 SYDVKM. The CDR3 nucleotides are TGTGCCAGCAGTGCCCCTTTATCCTACGAGCAGTACTTC. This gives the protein CASSAPLSYEQYF.

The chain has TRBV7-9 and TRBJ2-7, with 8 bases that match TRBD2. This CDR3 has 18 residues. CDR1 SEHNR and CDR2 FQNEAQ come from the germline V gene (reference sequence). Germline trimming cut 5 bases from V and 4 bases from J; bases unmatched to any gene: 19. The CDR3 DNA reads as TGTGCCAGCAGCCCCCTCCCCGGGGTAGCGGGGTTTATATACGAGCAGTACTTC. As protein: CASSPLPGVAGFIYEQYF.

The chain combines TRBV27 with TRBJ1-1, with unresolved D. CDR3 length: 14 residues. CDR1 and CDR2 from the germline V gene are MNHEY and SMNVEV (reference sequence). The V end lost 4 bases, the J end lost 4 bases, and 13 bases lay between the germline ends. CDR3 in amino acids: CASSYKSGSTEAFF. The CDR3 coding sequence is TGTGCCAGCAGTTACAAGTCGGGGTCCACTGAAGCTTTCTTT.

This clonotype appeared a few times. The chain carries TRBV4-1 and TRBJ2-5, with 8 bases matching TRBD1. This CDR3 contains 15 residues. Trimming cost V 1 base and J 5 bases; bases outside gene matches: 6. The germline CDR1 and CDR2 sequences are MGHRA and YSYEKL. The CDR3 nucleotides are TGCGCCAGCAGCCAAGGACAGGGGCTAGGGGAGACCCAGTACTTC. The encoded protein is CASSQGQGLGETQYF.

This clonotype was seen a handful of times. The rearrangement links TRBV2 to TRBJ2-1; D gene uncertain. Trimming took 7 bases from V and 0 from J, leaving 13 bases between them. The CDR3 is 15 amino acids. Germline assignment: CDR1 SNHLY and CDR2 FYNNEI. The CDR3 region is CASNVAQSSYNEQFF. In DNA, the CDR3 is TGTGCCAGCAATGTAGCACAAAGCTCCTACAATGAGCAGTTCTTC. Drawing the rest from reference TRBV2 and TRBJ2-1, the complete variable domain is EPEVTQTPSHQVTQMGQEVILRCVPISNHLYFYWYRQILGQKVEFLVSFYNNEISEKSEIFDDQFSVERPDGSNFTLKIRSTKLEDSAMYFCASNVAQSSYNEQFFGPGTRLTVL.

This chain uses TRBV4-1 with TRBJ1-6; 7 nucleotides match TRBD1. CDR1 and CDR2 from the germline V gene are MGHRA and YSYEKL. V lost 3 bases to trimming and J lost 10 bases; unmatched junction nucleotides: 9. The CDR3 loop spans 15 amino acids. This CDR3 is CASSHRDSSRSPLHF. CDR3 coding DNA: TGCGCCAGCAGCCACAGGGACAGTTCTCGGTCACCCCTCCACTTT.

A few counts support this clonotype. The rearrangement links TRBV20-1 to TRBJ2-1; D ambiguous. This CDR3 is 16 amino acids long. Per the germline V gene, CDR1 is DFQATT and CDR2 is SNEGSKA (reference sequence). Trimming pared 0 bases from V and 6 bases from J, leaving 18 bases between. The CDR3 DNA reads TGCAGTGCTAGAGACGCCAGGACGGTACGAATCAATGAGCAGTTCTTC. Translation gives CSARDARTVRINEQFF.

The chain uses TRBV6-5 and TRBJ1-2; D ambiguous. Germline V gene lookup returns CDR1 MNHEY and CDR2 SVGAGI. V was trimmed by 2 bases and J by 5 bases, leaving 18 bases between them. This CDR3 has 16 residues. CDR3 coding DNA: TGTGCCAGCAGTTACCTAGGGCCGCGCCCTTTGTATGGCTACACCTTC. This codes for CASSYLGPRPLYGYTF.

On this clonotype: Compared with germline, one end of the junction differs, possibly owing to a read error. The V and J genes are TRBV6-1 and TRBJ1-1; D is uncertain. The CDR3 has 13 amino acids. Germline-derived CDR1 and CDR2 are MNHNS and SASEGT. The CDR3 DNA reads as TGTGCCGGCAGTGAACGACGGAACACTGAAGCTTTCTTT. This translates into CAGSERRNTEAFF.

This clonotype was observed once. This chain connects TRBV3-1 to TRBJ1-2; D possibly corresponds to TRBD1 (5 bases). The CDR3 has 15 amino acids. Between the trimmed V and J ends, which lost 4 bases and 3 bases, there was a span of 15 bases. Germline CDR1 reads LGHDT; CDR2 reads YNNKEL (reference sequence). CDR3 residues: CASSPISAGYYGYTF. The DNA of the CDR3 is TGTGCCAGCAGCCCCATTTCCGCAGGGTACTATGGCTACACCTTC.